The 16 T cell receptor beta chains listed next were all sequenced from one sample in a study of cytomegalovirus exposure and HLA in healthy donors. 13 Jbeta primers and 60 Vbeta primers were used for the PCR. TCRdb's table, derived via immunoSEQ multiplex PCR, lists solely in-frame clones and lacks some. This table has 110,000 to 150,000 clones, 70% to 80% appearing once. The sequencing sample was made of PBMCs. These receptors all stem from a woman aged 18-30 years in good health and CMV-seropositive.

CDR3 bases: TGTGCCAGCAGTGAAGCGCGGACTAGCAATGAGCAGTTCTTC. It yields the protein CASSEARTSNEQFF. The V call is TRBV6-1, the J call TRBJ2-1; 7 nucleotides line up with TRBD2. Germline lookup yields CDR1 MNHNS and CDR2 SASEGT. V shed 0 bases, J shed 6 bases, and the junction held 2 bases outside the gene matches. The CDR3 is 14 residues long.

This chain connects TRBV6-4 to TRBJ2-7, with 11 bases identical to TRBD1. This CDR3 region has 14 residues. The ends lost 2 bases at V and 4 bases at J; junction bases unmatched: 1. Germline lookup yields CDR1 MRHNA and CDR2 SNTAGT. The CDR3: CASSDGDRGYEQYF. CDR3 coding DNA: TGTGCCAGCAGTGACGGGGACAGGGGGTACGAGCAGTACTTC.

The chain recombines TRBV7-2 with TRBJ2-7; D unclear. Trimming removed 5 bases from V and 13 bases from J, with 24 bases in between. This CDR3 contains 14 residues. Germline V gene data show CDR1 as SGHTA and CDR2 as FQGNSA. In DNA form, the CDR3 reads TGTGCCAGCAGCCCAGACCACCGTGGCGGAGAGGTCTACTTC. As protein: CASSPDHRGGEVYF. Full variable domain (remainder filled in from reference TRBV7-2 and TRBJ2-7): GAGVSQSPSNKVTEKGKDVELRCDPISGHTALYWYRQSLGQGLEFLIYFQGNSAPDKSGLPSDRFSAERTGGSVSTLTIQRTQQEDSAVYLCASSPDHRGGEVYFGPGTRLTVT.

The genes are TRBV2 and TRBJ1-6; TRBD1 matches at 10 bases. Trimming at V came to 6 bases and at J to 7 bases, leaving 6 bases not matched to a gene. This CDR3 contains 15 residues. Germline V gives CDR1 SNHLY, CDR2 FYNNEI. The CDR3 region is CASRGQGNRNSPLHF. CDR3 sequence (DNA): TGTGCCAGCAGGGGACAGGGGAACCGAAATTCACCCCTCCACTTT.

This clone has only one observation. J is TRBJ1-5 and V is TRBV7-6; D remains unclear. The CDR3 is made up of 15 amino acids. The ends were cut back, 1 base at V and 0 bases at J, with 7 bases in the middle. CDR1 is SGHVS and CDR2 is FNYEAQ in the germline V gene. DNA of the CDR3: TGTGCCAGCAGCTTAGATCCACTTAGCAATCAGCCCCAGCATTTT. The encoded protein is CASSLDPLSNQPQHF.

The CDR3: CASSQRSPGLAVTSSYNEQFF. The CDR3 bases are TGCGCCAGCAGCCAACGGAGCCCGGGACTAGCGGTGACCTCCTCCTACAATGAGCAGTTCTTC. This sequence joins TRBV4-1 and TRBJ2-1; 11 nucleotides match TRBD2. The CDR3 contains 21 residues. Germline assignment: CDR1 MGHRA and CDR2 YSYEKL. Losses at the gene ends were 2 bases for V and 0 bases for J; bases not matched to a gene: 15.

This clone turned up a few times. The J gene is TRBJ1-1, the V gene TRBV6-1, with 10 nucleotides matching TRBD1. V shed 6 bases, J shed 3 bases, and the junction held 1 base outside the gene matches. Per germline, CDR1 MNHNS and CDR2 SASEGT. This CDR3 is 13 amino acids long. The CDR3: CASSGTGDTEAFF. The CDR3 DNA follows: TGTGCCAGCAGCGGGACAGGGGACACTGAAGCTTTCTTT.

This chain uses TRBV23-1 with TRBJ1-1, with D tentatively TRBD1 (5 bases). TRBV23-1 is placed among ORFs of uncertain function. V shed 1 base and J shed 0 bases, with 12 bases lying between them. The CDR3 length is 16 residues. CDR3 protein: CASSQFRQPMNTEAFF. The DNA for the CDR3 is TGCGCCAGCAGTCAATTCAGACAGCCCATGAACACTGAAGCTTTCTTT.

This clone was detected a few times. This chain joins TRBV5-1 and TRBJ1-4; TRBD1 is a possible D gene (6 bases). From germline, CDR1 is SGHRS and CDR2 YFSETQ. Trimming stripped 0 bases from V and 5 bases from J, with 11 bases between. The CDR3 totals 15 residues. This CDR3 reads CASSLEGHQNEKLFF. In nucleotides, the CDR3 is TGCGCCAGCAGCTTGGAGGGACACCAAAATGAAAAACTGTTTTTT.

This clone was found a few times. The V and J genes are TRBV2 and TRBJ2-5; D is perhaps TRBD2 (6 bases). Germline V gene lookup returns CDR1 SNHLY and CDR2 FYNNEI. The germline V and J ends were trimmed by 3 bases and 4 bases, with 21 bases remaining between them. This CDR3 is built from 17 residues. CDR3 residues: CASSEVSLFGGAETQYF. The CDR3 DNA reads as TGTGCCAGCAGTGAGGTTTCCCTGTTTGGAGGGGCAGAGACCCAGTACTTC.

This rearrangement joins TRBV6-1 to TRBJ1-6; D is uncertain. The CDR3 spans 16 residues. Per germline, CDR1 MNHNS and CDR2 SASEGT. Trimming took 4 bases from V and 4 from J, leaving 14 bases between them. CDR3 sequence: CASSGERGPYNSPLHF. The DNA of the CDR3 is TGTGCCAGCAGTGGGGAACGCGGGCCATATAATTCACCCCTCCACTTT.

The J gene is TRBJ1-3, the V gene TRBV6-6; TRBD1 agrees at 7 bases. The CDR3 loop spans 15 amino acids. Trimming removed 5 bases from V and 4 bases from J; junction bases left unmatched: 8. Germline-derived CDR1 and CDR2 are MNHNY and SVGAGI (reference sequence). CDR3 protein: CASSTPTGTGNTIYF. As DNA, the CDR3 is TGTGCCAGCAGTACGCCGACAGGGACAGGAAACACCATATATTTT.

A single count supports this clone. V usage is TRBV19 and J usage is TRBJ2-3, with 10 bases that match TRBD2. V shed 1 base, J shed 6 bases, and the junction held 16 bases outside the gene matches. Germline loops: CDR1 LNHDA, CDR2 SQIVND (reference sequence). The CDR3 contains 19 residues. DNA of the CDR3: TGTGCCAGTAGTATAGTGGCAGCGGGGGGGCCCATAAAAAAGGATACGCAGTATTTT. It specifies CASSIVAAGGPIKKDTQYF.

The V gene is TRBV7-2, the J gene TRBJ2-1; a possible D gene is TRBD2 (6 bases). The CDR3 consists of 16 residues. Germline V gene sequence: CDR1 SGHTA, CDR2 FQGNSA. V lost 5 bases, J lost 10 bases, and 24 bases lay in between. DNA of the CDR3: TGTGCCAGCAGCCCCCATTTGGGGGTGGAGGGGCAAGAGCAGTTCTTC. Its translation: CASSPHLGVEGQEQFF.

CDR3 bases: TGTGCCAGCATGGGGCAGGGGCGGCATGAAAAACTGTTTTTT. This sequence encodes CASMGQGRHEKLFF. The chain combines TRBV6-1 with TRBJ1-4, with D possibly matching TRBD1 (6 bases). Trimming removed 7 bases from V and 6 bases from J, with 15 bases in between. Germline-derived CDR1 and CDR2 are MNHNS and SASEGT. The CDR3 is 14 amino acids.

This chain uses TRBV19 with TRBJ1-3; unclear D gene. Germline CDR1 LNHDA, CDR2 SQIVND (reference sequence). CDR3 length: 16 residues. With 6 bases removed from V and 0 bases from J, the gap between germline ends came to 15 bases. The CDR3 nucleotides read TGTGCCAGTAGATCACCGGGCAGCGGCTCTGGAAACACCATATATTTT. Translating gives CASRSPGSGSGNTIYF.